Listed here are 11 T cell receptor beta chains from one sample, sequenced in a study of breast tumors, draining lymph nodes, adjacent tissues. Axillary draining lymph nodes of breast cancer patients supplied the node samples. TCRdb re-derived calls from the multiplex PCR reads in MiXCR, one entry per CDR3 protein. The sample shows approximately 300,000 distinct CDR3 sequences, around 30% of them seen only once. The sequenced sample was axillary lymph node tissue. These receptors all stem from a female donor with breast cancer. Some clones in this sample may be carry-over from other donors' samples.

The table lists this clonotype with many counts. The chain combines TRBV5-8 with TRBJ2-5; no reliable D call. CDR1 is SGHTS, CDR2 YDEGEE, per germline. The V end lost 0 bases, the J end lost 5 bases, and 11 bases lay between the germline ends. The CDR3 length is 14 residues. CDR3 nucleotides: TGTGCCAGCAGCTTGGACTCCTCCGGGGAGACCCAGTACTTC. Its translation is CASSLDSSGETQYF.

The chain is built from TRBV18 and TRBJ2-5; D is unresolved. Germline V CDR1 and CDR2: KGHSH, LQKENI. This CDR3 has 13 residues. Trimming cost V 3 bases and J 7 bases, with 12 bases left between them. The CDR3 sequence: CASSPGQKVTQYF. The CDR3 DNA reads as TGTGCCAGCTCACCGGGCCAAAAGGTGACCCAGTACTTC.

The chain employs TRBV7-3 and TRBJ1-5; 12 bases line up with TRBD1. From germline, CDR1 is SGHTA and CDR2 FQGTGA. After removal of 8 bases from V and 6 bases from J, the junction contained 5 bases not matched to a gene. CDR3 length equals 14 residues. The CDR3 protein is CASLGTGGFQPQHF. The CDR3 DNA reads TGTGCCAGCCTTGGGACAGGGGGCTTTCAGCCCCAGCATTTT.

In this sample, this clonotype turned up many times. The chain links TRBV29-1 to TRBJ2-3; D gene ambiguous. The V gene lost 2 bases and the J gene lost 3 bases, with 6 bases spanning the gap. This CDR3 is built from 12 residues. Germline V CDR1 and CDR2: SQVTM, ANQGSEA. Written as DNA, the CDR3 is TGCAGCGTTGAAATTGAGACAGATACGCAGTATTTT. It translates to CSVEIETDTQYF.

The J gene is TRBJ2-3, the V gene TRBV20-1, with unresolved D. The germline gives CDR1 DFQATT, CDR2 SNEGSKA (reference sequence). V was pared by 2 bases and J by 4 bases, with 13 bases between. This CDR3 is built from 14 residues. The CDR3 here is CSARLPRRADTQYF. CDR3 in DNA: TGCAGTGCTAGATTACCCAGACGGGCAGATACGCAGTATTTT.

This clonotype was seen many times. The chain employs TRBV20-1 and TRBJ2-7, with TRBD1 matching 9 bases. The germline CDR1 and CDR2 sequences are DFQATT and SNEGSKA (reference sequence). The CDR3 extends over 15 amino acids. With 5 bases clipped from V and 1 base from J, the junction kept 9 bases outside the gene matches. CDR3 coding DNA: TGCAGTGCTGTAGCACCGGGACAGGGATCCTACGAGCAGTACTTC. It encodes CSAVAPGQGSYEQYF.

This clonotype was recorded many times. For the CDR3, the DNA is TGTGCCAGCAGCTTCAGTGAAGTGCTGTTTTTT. Protein: CASSFSEVLFF. The V gene is TRBV7-9, the J gene TRBJ2-2; D is ambiguous. Germline V gives CDR1 SEHNR, CDR2 FQNEAQ (reference sequence). CDR3 length equals 11 residues. The V and J ends lost 3 bases and 13 bases respectively, with 9 bases between them.

This clonotype was counted at least ten times. The genes are TRBV3-1 and TRBJ1-6; D is ambiguous. Germline V CDR1 and CDR2: LGHDT, YNNKEL (reference sequence). The CDR3 sequence is 13 residues long. Trimming pared 1 base from V and 7 bases from J, leaving 5 bases between. The CDR3 bases are TGTGCCAGCAGCCAAGCTGGGAATTCACCCCTCCACTTT. Translated, it gives CASSQAGNSPLHF.

The CDR3 protein is CAWRQGQGSGYTF. The DNA for the CDR3 is TGTGCCTGGCGCCAGGGACAGGGTAGTGGCTACACCTTC. The chain combines TRBV30 with TRBJ1-2, with 9 positions matching TRBD1. Trimming took 5 bases from V and 7 from J; bases not matched to a gene: 8. CDR3 size: 13 residues. Germline V gene sequence: CDR1 GTSNPN, CDR2 SVGIG (reference sequence). Full variable domain (missing parts from reference TRBV30 and TRBJ1-2): SQTIHQWPATLVQPVGSPLSLECTVEGTSNPNLYWYRQAAGRGLQLLFYSVGIGQISSEVPQNLSASRPQDRQFILSSKKLLLSDSGFYLCAWRQGQGSGYTFGSGTRLTVV.

This clonotype was seen a few times. This sequence joins TRBV6-2 or TRBV6-3 and TRBJ2-1; D not resolved. Trimming removed 2 bases at V and 7 bases at J, with 6 bases between. The CDR3 totals 12 residues. CDR1 is MNHEY and CDR2 is SVGEGT in the germline V gene. CDR3 nucleotides: TGTGCCAGCAGTTACAGTAATAATGAGCAGTTCTTC. It is translated as CASSYSNNEQFF.

This clonotype has a count of ten or more. The chain links TRBV2 to TRBJ2-1, with 9 bases matching TRBD1. The germline V gene encodes CDR1 SNHLY and CDR2 FYNNEI. Trimming cost V 5 bases and J 9 bases; bases outside gene matches: 8. The CDR3 extends over 14 amino acids. The CDR3 loop is CASSSDRGGGEQFF. The CDR3 DNA follows: TGTGCCAGCAGTTCGGACAGGGGAGGCGGTGAGCAGTTCTTC.